These 27 T cell receptor beta chains came from one sample sequenced in a study of blood T cell repertoires in COVID-19 (dated by TCRdb to about 2020). The library was obtained by the immunoSEQ multiplex PCR assay. TCRdb took over this immuneACCESS table, retaining in-frame rearrangements with V and J assigned. Such tables are incomplete; in checked studies, under half of the missing clones stem from an unresolved V gene, and the remainder is unexplained. The sample records around 110,000 clones, just under 85% of which are singletons. Clones ranked in the top ten supply roughly 7% of the sample. What was sequenced was peripheral blood. These receptors were taken from a man in his 70s with active or convalescent COVID-19.

The J gene is TRBJ1-4, the V gene TRBV19; weak D call: TRBD1 (6 bases). This CDR3 is built from 12 residues. The germline V gene encodes CDR1 LNHDA and CDR2 SQIVND (reference sequence). Trimming cost V 10 bases and J 10 bases, with 16 bases left between them. CDR3 amino acids: CATKTGTGKLFF. DNA for the CDR3: TGTGCCACGAAGACAGGTACGGGAAAACTGTTTTTT.

The rearrangement uses TRBV12-3 or TRBV12-4 and TRBJ2-6; D gene uncertain. The CDR3 covers 13 residues. V was pared by 4 bases and J by 1 base, with 2 bases between. The chain's CDR3 is CASSSSGANVLTF. DNA for the CDR3: TGTGCCAGCAGTTCTTCTGGGGCCAACGTCCTGACTTTC.

The rearrangement links TRBV7-8 to TRBJ2-7, with 13 bases that match TRBD2. J was trimmed by 7 bases and V by 1 base; bases with no gene match: 7. There are 16 residues in the CDR3. CDR1 and CDR2 from the germline V gene are SGHVS and FQNEAQ. The CDR3 DNA is TGTGCCAGCAGCTTAGTGGCGACTAGCGGGGGGCCTGAGCAGTACTTC. Protein sequence: CASSLVATSGGPEQYF.

This chain uses TRBV27 with TRBJ1-1; the match to TRBD1 covers 9 bases. V shed 6 bases, J shed 6 bases, and the junction held 11 bases outside the gene matches. Per the germline V gene, CDR1 is MNHEY and CDR2 is SMNVEV (reference sequence). The CDR3 has 15 amino acids. In DNA, the CDR3 is TGTGCCAGCAGCGCCGGGACAGGGTCTCGAGCTGAAGCTTTCTTT. This translates into CASSAGTGSRAEAFF.

The CDR3, as DNA: TGCGCCAGCAGCCCCACAGGGAACACTGAAGCTTTCTTT. It is translated as CASSPTGNTEAFF. The V call is TRBV5-1, the J call TRBJ1-1; weak D call: TRBD1 (5 bases). V lost 4 bases to trimming and J lost 1 base, with 8 bases between them. The CDR3 has 13 amino acids. Looked up from germline, CDR1 is SGHRS and CDR2 is YFSETQ.

This sequence joins TRBV7-3 and TRBJ2-7, with a weak D call TRBD2 (6 bases). Trimming took off 5 bases at V and 5 bases at J, with 16 bases between the two ends. The CDR3 contains 14 residues. Germline loops: CDR1 SGHTA, CDR2 FQGTGA. The CDR3 DNA reads as TGTGCCAGCAGCCCCCAGGCGGGAATCCACGAGCAGTACTTC. Translated, it gives CASSPQAGIHEQYF.

This rearrangement joins TRBV5-1 to TRBJ1-1; 9 positions match TRBD1. The germline gives CDR1 SGHRS, CDR2 YFSETQ. V trimming: 4 bases; J trimming: 5 bases; junction bases outside the gene matches: 12. This CDR3 has 16 amino acids. In DNA form, the CDR3 reads TGCGCCAGCAGCCCCCACCAACAGGGGGCTTATACTGAAGCTTTCTTT. Its protein is CASSPHQQGAYTEAFF.

This chain connects TRBV5-1 to TRBJ1-5, with 9 bases identical to TRBD1. V was pared by 4 bases and J by 7 bases, with 9 bases of the junction left unmatched. Germline CDR1 SGHRS, CDR2 YFSETQ. The CDR3 is 15 residues long. The CDR3 sequence: CASSRTGEVWQPQHF. The DNA of the CDR3 is TGCGCCAGCAGCAGGACAGGGGAGGTTTGGCAGCCCCAGCATTTT.

The chain couples TRBV11-2 to TRBJ2-1, with TRBD2 as a possible D gene (5 bases). Trimming shortened V by 4 bases and J by 2 bases, and 12 bases separated the two germline ends. The length of the CDR3 is 15 residues. CDR1 and CDR2 from the germline V gene are SGHAT and FQNNGV. The CDR3 DNA is TGTGCCAGCAGCTCCGGGGAAACAACCTACAATGAGCAGTTCTTC. Its translation: CASSSGETTYNEQFF.

The chain joins TRBV12-5 to TRBJ2-7, with TRBD2 matching over 8 bases. Per the germline V gene, CDR1 is LGHNT and CDR2 is FRNRAP. The CDR3 is 14 amino acids. The V gene end was trimmed by 0 bases and the J gene end by 8 bases; junction bases not matched to a gene: 6. CDR3 sequence reads: CASGLVRLAGKQYF. The DNA for the CDR3 is TGTGCTAGTGGTTTGGTTCGTTTAGCGGGAAAGCAGTACTTC.

This chain links TRBV5-8 with TRBJ1-2; D is uncertain. The V gene's germline CDR1 is SGHTS and CDR2 YDEGEE. This CDR3 region has 17 residues. V shed 1 base and J shed 4 bases, with 20 bases lying between them. CDR3: CASSLLAGGRRGYGYTF. The CDR3 region has the DNA TGTGCCAGCAGCTTGTTGGCAGGCGGGCGTCGAGGCTATGGCTACACCTTC.

The table lists this clone with a few counts. This chain uses TRBV7-2 with TRBJ2-5; TRBD1 might be the D (5 bases). The germline V gene has CDR1 SGHTA and CDR2 FQGNSA. This CDR3 is built from 16 residues. The ends were cut back, 4 bases at V and 4 bases at J, with 19 bases in the middle. The CDR3 is CASSSPRQGWAETQYF. In DNA, the CDR3 is TGTGCCAGCAGCTCCCCGAGGCAGGGCTGGGCAGAGACCCAGTACTTC. Full variable domain (remainder filled in from reference TRBV7-2 and TRBJ2-5): GAGVSQSPSNKVTEKGKDVELRCDPISGHTALYWYRQSLGQGLEFLIYFQGNSAPDKSGLPSDRFSAERTGGSVSTLTIQRTQQEDSAVYLCASSSPRQGWAETQYFGPGTRLLVL.

This chain uses TRBV7-6 with TRBJ1-4; D may be TRBD1 (5 bases). The CDR3 covers 13 residues. V gave up 2 bases and J gave up 7 bases, with 8 bases separating them. Germline V gene data show CDR1 as SGHVS and CDR2 as FNYEAQ. CDR3 coding DNA: TGTGCCAGCAGCTTATATAGGGGTGAAAAACTGTTTTTT. It yields the protein CASSLYRGEKLFF.

This clone was counted once. The CDR3 DNA reads as TGTGCCAGCAGCTTAGATCGTAAGAACACTGAAGCTTTCTTT. Encoded protein: CASSLDRKNTEAFF. This chain connects TRBV11-2 to TRBJ1-1, with D unresolved. There are 14 residues in the CDR3. The V end was cut by 0 bases, the J end by 1 base, with 6 bases between. CDR1 SGHAT and CDR2 FQNNGV come from the germline V gene.

The chain links TRBV5-5 to TRBJ1-1; 9 nucleotides agree with TRBD1. V gave up 2 bases and J gave up 6 bases; unmatched junction bases: 8. The CDR3 consists of 15 residues. The germline gives CDR1 SGHKS, CDR2 YYEKEE (reference sequence). CDR3 sequence (DNA): TGTGCCAGCAGCTTACCGGGACAGGGAGGCGCTGAAGCTTTCTTT. Its translation is CASSLPGQGGAEAFF.

The chain couples TRBV5-1 to TRBJ2-1; possible D gene TRBD1, 6 bases. Germline-derived CDR1 and CDR2 are SGHRS and YFSETQ. The V end was cut by 5 bases, the J end by 3 bases, with 9 bases between. The CDR3 totals 13 residues. CDR3 in DNA: TGCGCCAGCAGGGCGGACAGCTACAATGAGCAGTTCTTC. Encoded protein: CASRADSYNEQFF.

V is TRBV9 and J is TRBJ2-1; the match to TRBD2 covers 7 bases. J was trimmed by 10 bases and V by 0 bases; bases with no gene match: 10. From germline, CDR1 is SGDLS and CDR2 YYNGEE. The CDR3 runs to 15 residues. The CDR3 loop is CASSVGWEGRGEQFF. The CDR3 DNA sequence: TGTGCCAGCAGCGTAGGATGGGAGGGCCGGGGAGAGCAGTTCTTC. Using reference TRBV9 and TRBJ2-1 for the parts outside the CDR3, the full variable domain is DSGVTQTPKHLITATGQRVTLRCSPRSGDLSVYWYQQSLDQGLQFLIQYYNGEERAKGNILERFSAQQFPDLHSELNLSSLELGDSALYFCASSVGWEGRGEQFFGPGTRLTVL.

The chain is built from TRBV28 and TRBJ2-7; TRBD2 agrees at 10 bases. CDR3 length: 15 amino acids. The V segment lost 6 bases and the J segment 2 bases; nucleotides outside the gene matches: 7. The V gene's germline CDR1 is MDHEN and CDR2 SYDVKM. This CDR3 is CASSPSSGGPYEQYF. The CDR3, as DNA: TGTGCCAGCAGCCCCTCTAGCGGGGGCCCCTACGAGCAGTACTTC. Together with reference TRBV28 and TRBJ2-7, the CDR3 gives the full variable domain: DVKVTQSSRYLVKRTGEKVFLECVQDMDHENMFWYRQDPGLGLRLIYFSYDVKMKEKGDIPEGYSVSREKKERFSLILESASTNQTSMYLCASSPSSGGPYEQYFGPGTRLTVT.

The gene calls are TRBV5-1 and TRBJ1-3; D is possibly TRBD1 (5 bases). Trimming took off 4 bases at V and 4 bases at J, with 12 bases between the two ends. There are 14 residues in the CDR3. The germline gives CDR1 SGHRS, CDR2 YFSETQ. CDR3: CASSLGTSGNTIYF. The CDR3 DNA reads as TGCGCCAGCAGCCTGGGGACTTCGGGAAACACCATATATTTT.

This clone was counted a few times. The chain uses TRBV28 and TRBJ1-5; D ambiguous. Germline CDR1 MDHEN, CDR2 SYDVKM. V gave up 4 bases and J gave up 2 bases, with 3 bases separating them. The CDR3 is 12 amino acids. Written as DNA, the CDR3 is TGTGCCAGCAGTTCTCGCAATCAGCCCCAGCATTTT. It is translated as CASSSRNQPQHF.

J is TRBJ2-2 and V is TRBV7-3, with 16 bases that match TRBD2. This CDR3 comprises 21 residues. J lost 4 bases, V lost 0 bases, and 11 bases had no gene match. Per the germline V gene, CDR1 is SGHTA and CDR2 is FQGTGA. The CDR3 region is CASSLTEGTSGRAGITGELFF. For the CDR3, the DNA is TGTGCCAGCAGCTTAACTGAGGGGACTAGCGGGAGGGCCGGAATCACCGGGGAGCTGTTTTTT. The full variable domain, its missing parts supplied by reference TRBV7-3 and TRBJ2-2, is GAGVSQTPSNKVTEKGKYVELRCDPISGHTALYWYRQSLGQGPEFLIYFQGTGAADDSGLPNDRFFAVRPEGSVSTLKIQRTERGDSAVYLCASSLTEGTSGRAGITGELFFGEGSRLTVL.

The V gene is TRBV11-3, the J gene TRBJ1-1, with D unclear. Germline CDR1 reads SGHNT; CDR2 reads YENEEA. The CDR3 runs to 15 residues. The V end was cut by 3 bases, the J end by 5 bases, with 16 bases between. The CDR3 bases are TGTGCCAGCAGCTTTCAGGTCAGGTCTGAAACTGAAGCTTTCTTT. This codes for CASSFQVRSETEAFF.

The V and J genes are TRBV6-5 and TRBJ1-2; weak D call: TRBD1 (5 bases). Germline lookup yields CDR1 MNHEY and CDR2 SVGAGI. V was shortened by 11 bases and J by 0 bases, with 16 bases between the two germline ends. CDR3 size: 14 residues. The CDR3 loop is CAGGGAGANYGYTF. CDR3 bases: TGTGCCGGAGGCGGGGCGGGGGCTAACTATGGCTACACCTTC.

This chain uses TRBV5-5 with TRBJ2-5; no firm D call. CDR3 size: 14 residues. The germline V and J ends were trimmed by 0 bases and 3 bases, with 9 bases remaining between them. CDR1 and CDR2 (germline): SGHKS, YYEKEE (reference sequence). This chain's CDR3 is CASSLGLQKETQYF. The CDR3 DNA is TGTGCCAGCAGCTTGGGGTTACAGAAAGAGACCCAGTACTTC.

The V gene is TRBV29-1, the J gene TRBJ2-1; TRBD2 matches at 9 bases. The germline CDR1 and CDR2 sequences are SQVTM and ANQGSEA. V lost 1 base, J lost 6 bases, and 4 bases stayed unmatched. The CDR3 runs 14 residues. The CDR3, as DNA: TGCAGCGTTGAAGGCGGGGGGGCGGTCAATGAGCAGTTCTTC. Translating it yields CSVEGGGAVNEQFF.

V and J are TRBV10-3 and TRBJ2-1, with TRBD2 matching over 9 bases. The CDR3 spans 17 residues. Germline loops: CDR1 ENHRY, CDR2 SYGVKD. J was trimmed by 0 bases and V by 4 bases; bases with no gene match: 7. The chain's CDR3 is CAISATGSGSSYNEQFF. CDR3 DNA sequence: TGTGCCATCAGTGCCACGGGTAGCGGGAGCTCCTACAATGAGCAGTTCTTC.

The V gene is TRBV5-6, the J gene TRBJ1-5; D gene uncertain. V shed 1 base and J shed 1 base, with 12 bases lying between them. CDR3 length equals 16 residues. Germline values: CDR1 SGHDT, CDR2 YYEEEE. The CDR3 DNA sequence: TGTGCCAGCAGCTTGTTTAGGGCGGGGAGCAATCAGCCCCAGCATTTT. Encoded protein: CASSLFRAGSNQPQHF. The full variable domain, its missing parts supplied by reference TRBV5-6 and TRBJ1-5, is DAGVTQSPTHLIKTRGQQVTLRCSPKSGHDTVSWYQQALGQGPQFIFQYYEEEERQRGNFPDRFSGHQFPNYSSELNVNALLLGDSALYLCASSLFRAGSNQPQHFGDGTRLSIL.